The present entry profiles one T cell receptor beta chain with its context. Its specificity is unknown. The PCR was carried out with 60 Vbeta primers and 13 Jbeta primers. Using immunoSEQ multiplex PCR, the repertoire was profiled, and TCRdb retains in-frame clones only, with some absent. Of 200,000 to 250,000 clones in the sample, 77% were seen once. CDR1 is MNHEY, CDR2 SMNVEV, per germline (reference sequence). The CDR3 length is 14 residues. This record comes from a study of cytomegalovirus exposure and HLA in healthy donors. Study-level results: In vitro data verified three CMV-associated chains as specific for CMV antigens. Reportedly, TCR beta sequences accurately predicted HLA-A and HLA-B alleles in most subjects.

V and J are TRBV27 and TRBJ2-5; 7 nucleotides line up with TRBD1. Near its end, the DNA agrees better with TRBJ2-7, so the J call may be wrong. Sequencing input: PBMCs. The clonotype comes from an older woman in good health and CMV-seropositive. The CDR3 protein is CASSLTGQIYEQYF. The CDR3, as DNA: TGTGCCAGCAGTTTAACGGGACAGATTTACGAGCAGTACTTC.